These 5 T cell receptor beta chains were sequenced from one sample in a study of blood T cell repertoires in COVID-19. Profiling relied on immunoSEQ multiplex PCR, and the TCRdb table lists in-frame clones only, not all of them. In the table there are fewer than 100,000 clones, roughly 87% of which are singletons. The sequencing sample was made of peripheral blood. Receptors were obtained from an elderly woman with acute or convalescent COVID-19.

CDR3 loop: CASSLLTSGGAGNEQFF. As DNA, the CDR3 is TGCGCCAGCAGCTTGTTAACTAGCGGGGGGGCTGGCAATGAGCAGTTCTTC. The rearrangement links TRBV5-1 to TRBJ2-1; 13 bases match TRBD2. Germline V lookup: CDR1 SGHRS, CDR2 YFSETQ. J was trimmed by 6 bases and V by 1 base; bases with no gene match: 7. CDR3 length: 17 amino acids.

This chain uses TRBV6-6 with TRBJ1-4, with D unresolved. Germline lookup yields CDR1 MNHNY and CDR2 SVGAGI (reference sequence). The CDR3 contains 15 residues. Between the trimmed V and J ends, which lost 4 bases and 11 bases, there was a span of 20 bases. The CDR3 coding sequence is TGTGCCAGCAGTTCAAATTACGAACCCGTCGGGAAACTGTTTTTT. It encodes CASSSNYEPVGKLFF.

The CDR3 loop is CASFSWDSSEKLFF. CDR3 nucleotide sequence: TGTGCCAGTTTCTCCTGGGACAGTTCTGAAAAACTGTTTTTT. V and J are TRBV19 and TRBJ1-4; 7 bases match TRBD1. In germline, CDR1 is LNHDA, CDR2 SQIVND (reference sequence). The CDR3 runs to 14 residues. Unmatched junction bases numbered 10, after V lost 8 bases and J lost 7 bases. Full variable domain (rest looked up from reference TRBV19 and TRBJ1-4): DGGITQSPKYLFRKEGQNVTLSCEQNLNHDAMYWYRQDPGQGLRLIYYSQIVNDFQKGDIAEGYSVSREKKESFPLTVTSAQKNPTAFYLCASFSWDSSEKLFFGSGTQLSVL.

CDR3 in DNA: TGTGCCAGCAGCCTATCGTTCGGCGGCTCTGGGGCCAACGTCCTGACTTTC. It is translated as CASSLSFGGSGANVLTF. The chain has TRBV11-3 and TRBJ2-6; no reliable D call. V was trimmed by 5 bases and J by 0 bases, leaving 14 bases between them. Germline-derived CDR1 and CDR2 are SGHNT and YENEEA. This CDR3 has 17 residues.

V is TRBV14 and J is TRBJ2-1, with 14 bases aligning to TRBD2. V shed 0 bases, J shed 0 bases, and the junction held 13 bases outside the gene matches. This CDR3 has 22 residues. Germline-derived CDR1 and CDR2 are SGHDN and FVKESK. The CDR3 sequence is CASSQDFAGTSGRLGSYNEQFF. CDR3 bases: TGTGCCAGCAGCCAAGATTTTGCGGGGACTAGCGGGAGATTGGGCTCCTACAATGAGCAGTTCTTC.